A single sample gave rise to the 25 T cell receptor beta chains below, sequenced in a study of beta chain features in type 1 diabetes. Expressed TCRB transcripts were sequenced, since all the RNA that had been isolated was reverse transcribed. Method: immunoSEQ multiplex PCR; TCRdb's copy keeps in-frame clones and lacks some. The sample includes hundreds of thousands of clones, roughly a sixth of them seen just once. Sequenced: naive CD4+ T cells from blood. The receptors were gathered from a man aged 18-30 years in good health.

This clone was recorded a few times. This chain links TRBV7-2 with TRBJ2-7; D is possibly TRBD1 or TRBD2 (6 bases each). Trimming stripped 2 bases from V and 3 bases from J, with 8 bases between. CDR1 and CDR2 (germline): SGHTA, FQGNSA. The CDR3 runs 13 residues. The CDR3 region has the DNA TGTGCCAGCAGCTTAAGGGGGGACTACGAGCAGTACTTC. Its protein product is CASSLRGDYEQYF.

This clone was detected only a few times. The chain joins TRBV28 to TRBJ1-1; D is perhaps TRBD1 (6 bases). Germline V CDR1 and CDR2: MDHEN, SYDVKM. This CDR3 has 15 amino acids. V dropped 1 base and J dropped 2 bases, with 11 bases sitting between them. The CDR3 loop is CASSLSGQGNTEAFF. The CDR3 region has the DNA TGTGCCAGCAGTTTATCGGGACAAGGAAACACTGAAGCTTTCTTT.

This clone was seen more than once but under ten times. The chain links TRBV7-2 to TRBJ1-3, with D hard to call. V dropped 6 bases and J dropped 4 bases, with 7 bases sitting between them. This CDR3 region has 12 residues. From germline, CDR1 is SGHTA and CDR2 FQGNSA. CDR3 DNA sequence: TGTGCCAGCAGTGGTCAAGGAAACACCATATATTTT. Translating it yields CASSGQGNTIYF.

The chain combines TRBV19 with TRBJ2-7; 7 nucleotides line up with TRBD1. After removal of 2 bases from V and 2 bases from J, the junction contained 9 bases not matched to a gene. CDR3 length: 16 residues. Germline CDR1 reads LNHDA; CDR2 reads SQIVND (reference sequence). Written as DNA, the CDR3 is TGTGCCAGTAGTATAAAAGGTGGGCAGGGGGCCTACGAGCAGTACTTC. Translation gives CASSIKGGQGAYEQYF.

This clone was seen a handful of times. This chain joins TRBV27 and TRBJ1-6; D is possibly TRBD1 (5 bases). The CDR3 runs to 16 residues. V gave up 4 bases and J gave up 0 bases, with 10 bases separating them. Germline-derived CDR1 and CDR2 are MNHEY and SMNVEV (reference sequence). Here the CDR3 DNA reads TGTGCCAGCAGTTCCAGACAGACCTCCTATAATTCACCCCTCCACTTT. This encodes CASSSRQTSYNSPLHF.

Worth noting for this clone: The same CDR3 arises from other DNA sequences in this sample as well. The V gene is TRBV18, the J gene TRBJ2-7; 11 positions match TRBD2. The CDR3 covers 14 residues. The V segment lost 6 bases and the J segment 3 bases; nucleotides outside the gene matches: 4. Germline V CDR1 and CDR2: KGHSH, LQKENI. CDR3 nucleotides: TGTGCCAGCTCCCCCGGGACTAGCGGCTACGAGCAGTACTTC. It is translated as CASSPGTSGYEQYF.

The rearrangement joins TRBV27 to TRBJ2-6; 7 bases line up with TRBD1. V shed 5 bases and J 4 bases; nucleotides not matched to a gene: 8. Germline V CDR1 and CDR2: MNHEY, SMNVEV (reference sequence). The CDR3 extends over 16 amino acids. Here the CDR3 reads CASSPTGLGGANVLTF. The CDR3 bases are TGTGCCAGCAGTCCGACAGGGCTTGGAGGGGCCAACGTCCTGACTTTC. The entire variable domain, with the rest obtained from reference TRBV27 and TRBJ2-6, is as follows: EAQVTQNPRYLITVTGKKLTVTCSQNMNHEYMSWYRQDPGLGLRQIYYSMNVEVTDKGDVPEGYKVSRKEKRNFPLILESPSPNQTSLYFCASSPTGLGGANVLTFGAGSRLTVL.

The chain links TRBV5-4 to TRBJ1-1; TRBD1 might be the D (5 bases). The CDR3 is 13 residues long. The germline gives CDR1 SGHNT, CDR2 YYREEE (reference sequence). Trimming left V 2 bases short and J 5 bases short, with 10 bases between. The CDR3 DNA reads TGTGCCAGCAGCTTCGGGGGACCAACTGAAGCTTTCTTT. Its protein product is CASSFGGPTEAFF.

V gene TRBV12-5 combines with J gene TRBJ1-1; TRBD1 matches 7 bases. This CDR3 is 14 amino acids long. From germline, CDR1 is LGHNT and CDR2 FRNRAP. J was trimmed by 11 bases and V by 1 base; bases with no gene match: 10. CDR3 sequence (DNA): TGTGCTAGTGGTTTGGGAAGACCAGGGGGTGACGCTTTCTTT. It encodes CASGLGRPGGDAFF.

The V and J genes are TRBV19 and TRBJ1-6; the D is unclear. This CDR3 has 15 amino acids. The ends were cut back, 7 bases at V and 7 bases at J, with 17 bases in the middle. Germline V gene data show CDR1 as LNHDA and CDR2 as SQIVND (reference sequence). The CDR3 sequence is CASISQGRWNSPLHF. CDR3 nucleotides: TGTGCCAGTATAAGCCAAGGTCGGTGGAATTCACCCCTCCACTTT.

The V and J genes are TRBV25-1 and TRBJ1-5, with TRBD1 identical over 8 bases. The CDR3 loop spans 18 amino acids. From germline, CDR1 is MGHDK and CDR2 SYGVNS. The V and J ends lost 1 base and 2 bases, in that order; junction bases with no gene match: 10. The CDR3 region has the DNA TGTGCCAGCAGTGAATGCGCAGGGGGCGGTTTGGGCAATCAGCCCCAGCATTTT. Protein product: CASSECAGGGLGNQPQHF.

This clone was detected a few times. The chain is built from TRBV6-1 and TRBJ1-5; D is ambiguous. Germline CDR1 and CDR2: MNHNS and SASEGT. Between the trimmed V and J ends, which lost 0 bases and 4 bases, there was a span of 7 bases. CDR3 size: 14 residues. The CDR3 region is CASSEAPGNQPQHF. As DNA, the CDR3 is TGTGCCAGCAGTGAAGCGCCGGGGAATCAGCCCCAGCATTTT.

The chain recombines TRBV6-1 with TRBJ2-5; tentatively, D is TRBD2 (5 bases). The CDR3 extends over 17 amino acids. Germline V gives CDR1 MNHNS, CDR2 SASEGT. Between the trimmed V and J ends, which lost 4 bases and 5 bases, there was a span of 23 bases. The CDR3 here is CASSGRDPARRWETQYF. In DNA, the CDR3 is TGTGCCAGCAGTGGCCGGGATCCAGCGCGCCGATGGGAGACCCAGTACTTC.

This chain joins TRBV28 and TRBJ1-1, with 7 bases aligning to TRBD1. Germline V gene sequence: CDR1 MDHEN, CDR2 SYDVKM. V lost 3 bases, J lost 5 bases, and 6 bases stayed unmatched. The CDR3 is 14 residues long. Here the CDR3 DNA reads TGTGCCAGCAGTTTGCAGACAGGGCCTACTGAAGCTTTCTTT. This gives the protein CASSLQTGPTEAFF.

J is TRBJ1-2 and V is TRBV25-1; D possibly corresponds to TRBD1 (5 bases). The V and J ends lost 5 bases and 1 base respectively, with 17 bases between them. The germline CDR1 and CDR2 sequences are MGHDK and SYGVNS. This CDR3 spans 16 amino acids. The CDR3 DNA follows: TGTGCCAGCAGTCCTCAGGGACGGGGAGGTAACTATGGCTACACCTTC. Protein sequence: CASSPQGRGGNYGYTF.

J is TRBJ2-2 and V is TRBV25-1; D not resolved. The V and J ends lost 8 bases and 6 bases respectively, with 16 bases between them. The germline CDR1 and CDR2 sequences are MGHDK and SYGVNS. The length of the CDR3 is 14 residues. The CDR3 sequence: CASHNLGIPGELFF. CDR3 in DNA: TGTGCCAGCCACAACCTGGGGATCCCCGGGGAGCTGTTTTTT.

The chain joins TRBV7-9 to TRBJ1-5; TRBD1 might be the D (6 bases). The ends were cut back, 4 bases at V and 13 bases at J, with 14 bases in the middle. CDR1 and CDR2 from the germline V gene are SEHNR and FQNEAQ (reference sequence). There are 12 residues in the CDR3. The CDR3 DNA sequence: TGTGCCAGCAGCTCCGACGGGACACCTCAGCATTTT. Protein: CASSSDGTPQHF.

The chain joins TRBV10-3 to TRBJ2-7; 7 bases line up with TRBD1. V was clipped by 0 bases and J by 6 bases; unmatched bases: 8. This CDR3 has 15 amino acids. Per germline, CDR1 ENHRY and CDR2 SYGVKD. The CDR3 region has the DNA TGTGCCATCAGTGAGTCAGTGACAGGGATAGGCGAGCAGTACTTC. Residues: CAISESVTGIGEQYF.

This chain links TRBV15 with TRBJ2-7; 8 nucleotides match TRBD2. V shed 3 bases, J shed 3 bases, and the junction held 4 bases outside the gene matches. Germline assignment: CDR1 LNHNV and CDR2 YYDKDF (reference sequence). This CDR3 comprises 14 residues. The CDR3: CATSRGAGGYEQYF. The CDR3 DNA sequence: TGTGCCACCAGCAGGGGGGCGGGGGGCTACGAGCAGTACTTC.

This clone showed up just once. This chain connects TRBV10-2 to TRBJ2-3, with 10 bases aligning to TRBD2. Trimming took 5 bases from V and 7 from J; bases not matched to a gene: 9. Germline values: CDR1 WSHSY, CDR2 SAAADI. The CDR3 contains 15 residues. The CDR3 reads CASSSSSGSSNTQYF. The CDR3 DNA follows: TGCGCCAGCAGTTCGTCTAGCGGGAGCTCAAATACGCAGTATTTT.

V usage is TRBV4-3 and J usage is TRBJ2-7, with a weak D call TRBD1 (6 bases). Trimming took off 0 bases at V and 2 bases at J, with 11 bases between the two ends. Looked up from germline, CDR1 is LGHNA and CDR2 is YSLEER. This CDR3 comprises 15 residues. The CDR3 loop reads CASSQEGHRAYEQYF. The CDR3 coding sequence is TGCGCCAGCAGCCAAGAGGGACACCGGGCCTACGAGCAGTACTTC.

The chain combines TRBV14 with TRBJ1-6, with D maybe TRBD1 (5 bases). The germline V gene encodes CDR1 SGHDN and CDR2 FVKESK. The CDR3 length is 15 residues. Trimming pared 6 bases from V and 3 bases from J, leaving 12 bases between. The CDR3 coding sequence is TGTGCCAGCAGTCTTCGACAGAACTATAATTCACCCCTCCACTTT. Translated, it gives CASSLRQNYNSPLHF.

The chain combines TRBV5-6 with TRBJ1-1, with D perhaps TRBD1 (6 bases). Trimming cost V 5 bases and J 0 bases, with 14 bases left between them. CDR3 size: 15 residues. The V gene's germline CDR1 is SGHDT and CDR2 YYEEEE. Written as DNA, the CDR3 is TGTGCCAGCAGACCCAGGACAGTTCTGAACACTGAAGCTTTCTTT. It yields the protein CASRPRTVLNTEAFF.

There are a few counts of this clone. This chain's CDR3 is CASSVSGGANEQFF. The DNA for the CDR3 is TGTGCCAGCAGTGTTAGCGGGGGGGCCAATGAGCAGTTCTTC. The J gene is TRBJ2-1, the V gene TRBV28; 11 positions agree with TRBD2. After removal of 5 bases from V and 6 bases from J, the junction contained 3 bases not matched to a gene. The CDR3 consists of 14 residues. Germline loops: CDR1 MDHEN, CDR2 SYDVKM.

This clone was observed a few times. This sequence joins TRBV18 and TRBJ2-7; no clear D gene. V was pared by 3 bases and J by 2 bases, with 8 bases between. The CDR3 loop spans 13 amino acids. In germline, CDR1 is KGHSH, CDR2 LQKENI. The CDR3: CASSPQPTYEQYF. The CDR3 coding sequence is TGTGCCAGCTCACCCCAGCCCACCTACGAGCAGTACTTC.